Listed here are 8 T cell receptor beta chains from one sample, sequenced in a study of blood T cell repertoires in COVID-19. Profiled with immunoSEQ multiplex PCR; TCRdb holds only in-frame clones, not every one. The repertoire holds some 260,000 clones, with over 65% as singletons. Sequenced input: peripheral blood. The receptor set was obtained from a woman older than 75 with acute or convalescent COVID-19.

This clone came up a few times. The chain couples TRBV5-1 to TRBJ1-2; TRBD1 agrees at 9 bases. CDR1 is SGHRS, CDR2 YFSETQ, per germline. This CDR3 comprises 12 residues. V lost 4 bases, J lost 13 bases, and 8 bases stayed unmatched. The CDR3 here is CASSIGQGPFTF. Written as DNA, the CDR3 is TGCGCCAGCAGCATAGGACAGGGGCCCTTCACCTTC.

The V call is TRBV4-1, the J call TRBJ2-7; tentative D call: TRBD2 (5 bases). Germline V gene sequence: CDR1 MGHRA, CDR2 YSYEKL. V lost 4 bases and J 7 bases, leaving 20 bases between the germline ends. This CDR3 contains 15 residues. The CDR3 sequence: CASSPGQARGEEQYF. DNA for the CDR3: TGCGCCAGCAGCCCCGGGCAGGCTCGGGGAGAAGAGCAGTACTTC.

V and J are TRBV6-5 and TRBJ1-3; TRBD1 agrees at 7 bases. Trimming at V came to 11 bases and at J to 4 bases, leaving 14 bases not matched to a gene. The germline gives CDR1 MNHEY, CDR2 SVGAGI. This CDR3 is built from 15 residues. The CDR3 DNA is TGTGCCTCAATTGCGAGGGGGCTCGCCGGAAACACCATATATTTT. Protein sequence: CASIARGLAGNTIYF.

The CDR3 nucleotides are TGTGCCAGCAGCTTAAGTCAGGGGGGCCGGGGCAATGAGCAGTTCTTC. Encoded protein: CASSLSQGGRGNEQFF. The V call is TRBV11-2, the J call TRBJ2-1, with a tentative D call TRBD1 (7 bases). The V gene's germline CDR1 is SGHAT and CDR2 FQNNGV. The CDR3 is 16 amino acids. V was clipped by 2 bases and J by 6 bases, with 17 bases between them.

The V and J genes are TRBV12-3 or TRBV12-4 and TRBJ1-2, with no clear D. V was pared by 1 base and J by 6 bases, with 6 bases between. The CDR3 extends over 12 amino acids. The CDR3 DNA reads TGTGCCAGCAGTTTAGGGCAGGATGGCTACACCTTC. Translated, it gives CASSLGQDGYTF.

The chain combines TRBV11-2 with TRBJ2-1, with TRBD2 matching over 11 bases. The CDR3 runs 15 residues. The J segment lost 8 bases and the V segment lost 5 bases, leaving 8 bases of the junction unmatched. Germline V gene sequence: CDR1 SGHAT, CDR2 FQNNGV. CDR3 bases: TGTGCCAGCAGCAGATTGCTAGCGGGGGGCTATGAGCAGTTCTTC. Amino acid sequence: CASSRLLAGGYEQFF.

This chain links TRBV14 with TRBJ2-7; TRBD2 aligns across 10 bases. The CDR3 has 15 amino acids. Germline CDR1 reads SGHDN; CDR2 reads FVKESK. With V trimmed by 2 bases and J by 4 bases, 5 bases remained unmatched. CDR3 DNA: TGTGCCAGCAGCCAATTAGCGGGGGGCAGGTACGAGCAGTACTTC. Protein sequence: CASSQLAGGRYEQYF.

The CDR3 region is CATSRDKDRVFGYTF. For the CDR3, the DNA is TGTGCCACCAGCAGAGACAAGGACAGGGTCTTCGGCTACACCTTC. The rearrangement links TRBV15 to TRBJ1-2; TRBD1 matches at 8 bases. The V and J ends lost 0 bases and 8 bases, in that order; junction bases with no gene match: 8. The V gene's germline CDR1 is LNHNV and CDR2 YYDKDF (reference sequence). The CDR3 totals 15 residues.